The TCR beta chain under discussion was sequenced for a study of CD8 T cells in ankylosing spondylitis. Library preparation for TCR beta used quantitative 5'-RACE with molecular barcodes. TCRdb re-called the 5' RACE reads through MiXCR, storing one row per CDR3 protein. The table records approximately 500,000 distinct CDR3 sequences, roughly 13% of them present only once. CDR1 and CDR2 (germline): SGHRS, YFSETQ. This CDR3 contains 16 residues. Trimming shortened V by 4 bases and J by 0 bases, and 11 bases separated the two germline ends. Study-level findings and limits: Disease-linked clones reportedly concentrated significantly in matched ankylosing spondylitis synovial fluid. Blood from ankylosing spondylitis patients appeared to carry a characteristic roughly eight-variant TCR beta motif. CD8+ disease-linked clones were present at relatively low frequencies in blood.

In its sample, this clonotype was seen many times. The antigen is not known. The chain recombines TRBV5-1 with TRBJ2-6, with D perhaps matching TRBD2 (5 bases). The sequencing input was blood, either unsorted or a sorted T cell fraction (not recorded which). This clonotype was sampled from a male donor with ankylosing spondylitis. The CDR3 is CASSQSGSSGANVLTF. As DNA, the CDR3 is TGCGCCAGCAGCCAGAGTGGGAGCTCTGGGGCCAACGTCCTGACTTTC.